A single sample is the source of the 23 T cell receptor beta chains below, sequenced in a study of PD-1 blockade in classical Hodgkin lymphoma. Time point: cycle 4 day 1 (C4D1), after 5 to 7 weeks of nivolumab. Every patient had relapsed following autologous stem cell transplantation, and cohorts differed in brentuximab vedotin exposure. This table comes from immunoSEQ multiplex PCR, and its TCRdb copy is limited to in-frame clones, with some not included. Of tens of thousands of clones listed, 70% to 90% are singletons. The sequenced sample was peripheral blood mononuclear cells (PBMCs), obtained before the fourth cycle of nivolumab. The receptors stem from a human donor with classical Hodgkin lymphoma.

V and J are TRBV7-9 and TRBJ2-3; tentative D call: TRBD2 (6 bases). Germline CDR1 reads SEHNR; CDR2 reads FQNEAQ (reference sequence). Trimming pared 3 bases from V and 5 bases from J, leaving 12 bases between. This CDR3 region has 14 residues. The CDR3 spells CASSFFRGEDTQYF. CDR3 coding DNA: TGTGCCAGCAGCTTCTTCCGCGGGGAAGATACGCAGTATTTT.

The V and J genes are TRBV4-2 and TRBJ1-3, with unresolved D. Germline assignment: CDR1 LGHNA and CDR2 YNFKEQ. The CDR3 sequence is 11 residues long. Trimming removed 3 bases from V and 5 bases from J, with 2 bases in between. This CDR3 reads CASSQRNTIYF. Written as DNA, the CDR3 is TGTGCCAGCAGCCAGCGAAACACCATATATTTT.

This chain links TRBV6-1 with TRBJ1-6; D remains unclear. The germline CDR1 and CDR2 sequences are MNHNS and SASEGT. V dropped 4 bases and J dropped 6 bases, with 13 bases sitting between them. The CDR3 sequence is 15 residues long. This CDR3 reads CASSGAGLPNSPLHF. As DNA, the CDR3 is TGTGCCAGCAGTGGGGCCGGGCTGCCTAATTCACCCCTCCACTTT.

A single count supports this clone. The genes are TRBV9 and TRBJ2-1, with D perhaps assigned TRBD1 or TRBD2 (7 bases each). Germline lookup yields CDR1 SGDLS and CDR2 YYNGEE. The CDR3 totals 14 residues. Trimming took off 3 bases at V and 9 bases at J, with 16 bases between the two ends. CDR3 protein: CASSARGGQIEQFF. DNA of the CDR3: TGTGCCAGCAGCGCCAGGGGGGGCCAGATTGAGCAGTTCTTC.

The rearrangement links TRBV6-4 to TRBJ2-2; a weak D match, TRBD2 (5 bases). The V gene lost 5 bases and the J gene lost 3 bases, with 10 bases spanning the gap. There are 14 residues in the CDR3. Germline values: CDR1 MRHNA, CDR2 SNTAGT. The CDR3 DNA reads TGTGCCAGCAGTCTGGACGGGGACACCGGGGAGCTGTTTTTT. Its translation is CASSLDGDTGELFF.

The CDR3 spells CASSLAEGLGGYTF. CDR3 nucleotide sequence: TGCGCCAGCAGCTTGGCCGAGGGGCTGGGGGGCTACACCTTC. V and J are TRBV5-1 and TRBJ1-2; D is perhaps TRBD1 (5 bases). CDR3 length: 14 amino acids. Trimming cost V 0 bases and J 8 bases, with 14 bases left between them. Germline CDR1 reads SGHRS; CDR2 reads YFSETQ.

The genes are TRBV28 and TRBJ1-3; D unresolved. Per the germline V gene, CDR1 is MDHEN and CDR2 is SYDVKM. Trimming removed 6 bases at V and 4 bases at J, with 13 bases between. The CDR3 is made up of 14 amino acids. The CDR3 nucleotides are TGTGCCAGCAGCCTGGCAGGTATCGGAAACACCATATATTTT. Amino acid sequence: CASSLAGIGNTIYF.

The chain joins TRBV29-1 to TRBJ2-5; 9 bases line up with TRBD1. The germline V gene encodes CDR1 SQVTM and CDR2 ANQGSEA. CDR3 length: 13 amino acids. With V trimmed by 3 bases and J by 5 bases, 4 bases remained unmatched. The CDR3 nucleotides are TGCAGCGTTGAGGGGACAGGGAGGGAGACCCAGTACTTC. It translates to CSVEGTGRETQYF.

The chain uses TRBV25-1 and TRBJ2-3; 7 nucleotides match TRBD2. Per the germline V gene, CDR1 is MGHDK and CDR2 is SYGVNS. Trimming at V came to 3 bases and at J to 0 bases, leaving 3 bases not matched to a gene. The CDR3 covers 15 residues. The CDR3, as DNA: TGTGCCAGCAGTGAGAGGGGACTAAGCACAGATACGCAGTATTTT. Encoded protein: CASSERGLSTDTQYF.

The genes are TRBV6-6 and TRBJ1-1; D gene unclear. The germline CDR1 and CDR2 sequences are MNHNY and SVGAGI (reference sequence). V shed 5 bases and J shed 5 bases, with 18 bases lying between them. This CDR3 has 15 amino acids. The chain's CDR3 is CASSNQAGRATEAFF. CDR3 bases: TGTGCCAGCAGTAACCAAGCGGGGAGGGCAACTGAAGCTTTCTTT.

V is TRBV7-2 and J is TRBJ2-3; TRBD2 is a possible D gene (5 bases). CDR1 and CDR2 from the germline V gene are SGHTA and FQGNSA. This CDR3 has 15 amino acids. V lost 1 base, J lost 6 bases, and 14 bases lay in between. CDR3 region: CASSLGIGVWDTQYF. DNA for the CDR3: TGTGCCAGCAGCTTAGGTATCGGGGTTTGGGATACGCAGTATTTT. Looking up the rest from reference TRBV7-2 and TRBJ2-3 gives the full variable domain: GAGVSQSPSNKVTEKGKDVELRCDPISGHTALYWYRQSLGQGLEFLIYFQGNSAPDKSGLPSDRFSAERTGGSVSTLTIQRTQQEDSAVYLCASSLGIGVWDTQYFGPGTRLTVL.

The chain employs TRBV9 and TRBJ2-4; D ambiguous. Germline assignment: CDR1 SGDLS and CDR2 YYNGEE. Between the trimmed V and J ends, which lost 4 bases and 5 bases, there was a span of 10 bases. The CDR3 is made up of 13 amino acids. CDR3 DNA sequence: TGTGCCAGCAGCTTCCGGACGGAAAACATTCAGTACTTC. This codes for CASSFRTENIQYF.

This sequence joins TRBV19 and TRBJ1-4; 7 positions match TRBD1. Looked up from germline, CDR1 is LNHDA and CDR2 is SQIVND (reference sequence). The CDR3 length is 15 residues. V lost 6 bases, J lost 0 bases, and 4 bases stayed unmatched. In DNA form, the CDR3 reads TGTGCCAGTAGCCATACAGGGGCAACTAATGAAAAACTGTTTTTT. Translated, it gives CASSHTGATNEKLFF.

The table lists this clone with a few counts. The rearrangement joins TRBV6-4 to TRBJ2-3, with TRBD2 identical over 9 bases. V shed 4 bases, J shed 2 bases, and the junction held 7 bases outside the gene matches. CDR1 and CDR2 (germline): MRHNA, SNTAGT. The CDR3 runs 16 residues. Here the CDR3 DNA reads TGTGCCAGCAGTGTGGCCAGCGGGGGGTCCACAGATACGCAGTATTTT. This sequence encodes CASSVASGGSTDTQYF.

The CDR3 here is CASSSGQKNTGELFF. In DNA, the CDR3 is TGTGCCAGCAGTTCGGGACAGAAAAACACCGGGGAGCTGTTTTTT. This chain joins TRBV6-6 and TRBJ2-2; TRBD1 matches at 7 bases. Per the germline V gene, CDR1 is MNHNY and CDR2 is SVGAGI (reference sequence). The CDR3 loop spans 15 amino acids. V lost 4 bases to trimming and J lost 2 bases; unmatched junction nucleotides: 4.

The CDR3 loop reads CASSQRTGARTEAFF. DNA for the CDR3: TGCGCCAGCAGCCAGAGGACAGGGGCTAGGACTGAAGCTTTCTTT. The chain employs TRBV5-1 and TRBJ1-1, with 9 nucleotides matching TRBD1. Germline CDR1 SGHRS, CDR2 YFSETQ. The CDR3 is 15 amino acids. The ends lost 4 bases at V and 5 bases at J; junction bases unmatched: 9.

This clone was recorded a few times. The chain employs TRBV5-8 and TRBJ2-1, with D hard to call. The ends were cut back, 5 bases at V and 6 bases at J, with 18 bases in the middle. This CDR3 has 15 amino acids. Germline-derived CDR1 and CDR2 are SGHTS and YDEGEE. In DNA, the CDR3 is TGTGCCAGCAGTTACCCGGGCTTTACGGCCAATGAGCAGTTCTTC. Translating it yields CASSYPGFTANEQFF.

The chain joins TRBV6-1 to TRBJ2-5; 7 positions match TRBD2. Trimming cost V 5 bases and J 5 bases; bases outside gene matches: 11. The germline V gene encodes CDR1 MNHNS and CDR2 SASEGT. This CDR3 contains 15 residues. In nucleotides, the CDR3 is TGTGCCAGCAGTTCAAGTATGGGGGGGACCGAGACCCAGTACTTC. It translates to CASSSSMGGTETQYF.

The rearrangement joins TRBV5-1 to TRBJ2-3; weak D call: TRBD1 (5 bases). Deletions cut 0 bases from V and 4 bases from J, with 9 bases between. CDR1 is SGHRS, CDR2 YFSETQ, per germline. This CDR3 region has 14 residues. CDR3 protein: CASSLATVADTQYF. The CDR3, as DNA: TGCGCCAGCAGCTTGGCGACAGTCGCAGATACGCAGTATTTT. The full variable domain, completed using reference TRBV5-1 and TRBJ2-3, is KAGVTQTPRYLIKTRGQQVTLSCSPISGHRSVSWYQQTPGQGLQFLFEYFSETQRNKGNFPGRFSGRQFSNSRSEMNVSTLELGDSALYLCASSLATVADTQYFGPGTRLTVL.

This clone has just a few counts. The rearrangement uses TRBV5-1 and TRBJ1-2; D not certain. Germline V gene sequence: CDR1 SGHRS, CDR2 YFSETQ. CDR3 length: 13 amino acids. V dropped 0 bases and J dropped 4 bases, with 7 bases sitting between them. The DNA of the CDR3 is TGCGCCAGCAGCTTGGCACAGTTCTATGGCTACACCTTC. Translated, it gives CASSLAQFYGYTF.

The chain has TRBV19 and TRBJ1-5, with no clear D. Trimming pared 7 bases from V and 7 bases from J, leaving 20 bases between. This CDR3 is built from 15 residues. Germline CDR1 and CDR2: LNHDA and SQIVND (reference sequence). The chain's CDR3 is CASTLPGPAGQPQHF. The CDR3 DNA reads TGTGCCAGTACCCTCCCCGGCCCGGCGGGACAGCCCCAGCATTTT.

CDR3 bases: TGCGCCAGCAGCGCGGATGGGTCTGGCAATCAGCCCCAGCATTTT. This translates into CASSADGSGNQPQHF. This chain connects TRBV5-1 to TRBJ1-5; no reliable D call. From germline, CDR1 is SGHRS and CDR2 YFSETQ. The CDR3 extends over 15 amino acids. The V and J ends lost 4 bases and 2 bases respectively, with 13 bases between them.

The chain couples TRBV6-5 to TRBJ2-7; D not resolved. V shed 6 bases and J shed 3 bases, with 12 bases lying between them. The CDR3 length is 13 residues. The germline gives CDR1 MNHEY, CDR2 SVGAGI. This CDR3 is CASSLTRYYEQYF. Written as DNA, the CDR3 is TGTGCCAGCAGCCTGACAAGATACTACGAGCAGTACTTC.